The T cell receptor (beta chain) described here comes from a study of blood T cell repertoires in COVID-19. Concerning this clone: Germline and junction disagree at one end, which may indicate a read error.

The table came from immunoSEQ multiplex PCR; TCRdb's copy has only in-frame clones and leaves some out. The table includes 60,000 to 70,000 clones, about 75% detected once. Germline V gene data show CDR1 as SSHAT and CDR2 as FNYEAQ (reference sequence). This CDR3 is 15 amino acids long. The sequenced sample consisted of peripheral blood. The chain carries TRBV7-7 and TRBJ2-2; 7 bases agree with TRBD2. The receptor was isolated from an elderly woman with acute or convalescent COVID-19. DNA for the CDR3: TGTGCTAGCAGCTTAGTCGGCGGGGGTGTCGGGGAGCTGTTTTTT. Translated: CASSLVGGGVGELFF.